This passage covers 24 T cell receptor beta chains from one sample sequenced in a study of human T cells and chemical hapten exposure. Time point specified: patch test 2, 6 weeks after DPC sensitization. Treatment in this sample: therapeutic diphenylcyclopropenone sensitization with weekly scalp DPC. TCRdb called the RACE reads again in MiXCR, with one record for every CDR3 protein. The sample holds about 54,000 distinct CDR3 sequences, less than 10% seen once. The sample consisted of whole blood, taken in connection with sensitization to the hapten diphenylcyclopropenone (DPC). The receptors were sampled from a woman aged 45-59 years with alopecia areata. Some clones in this sample may be carry-over from other donors' samples.

At least ten counts were recorded for this clonotype. This chain uses TRBV7-2 with TRBJ1-4; 8 nucleotides line up with TRBD1. This CDR3 contains 14 residues. CDR1 and CDR2 (germline): SGHTA, FQGNSA. The V and J ends lost 3 bases and 7 bases, in that order; junction bases with no gene match: 4. The CDR3 region has the DNA TGTGCCAGCAGCTTGACAGGGGTCAGTGAAAAACTGTTTTTT. Its translation is CASSLTGVSEKLFF.

This clonotype was picked up a small number of times. CDR3 DNA sequence: TGCAGTGCCGACGGAACAAACAATGAGCAGTTCTTC. Its protein product is CSADGTNNEQFF. The genes are TRBV20-1 and TRBJ2-1; the D is unclear. Trimming took 6 bases from V and 5 from J, leaving 11 bases between them. CDR1 and CDR2 from the germline V gene are DFQATT and SNEGSKA (reference sequence). This CDR3 comprises 12 residues.

The chain has TRBV25-1 and TRBJ2-7; D perhaps matches TRBD1 (5 bases). CDR1 is MGHDK and CDR2 is SYGVNS in the germline V gene. The CDR3 has 16 residues. Trimming removed 5 bases at V and 0 bases at J, with 17 bases between. In nucleotides, the CDR3 is TGTGCCAGCAGTCCTGCAGGGCCCCGAGGCTCCTACGAGCAGTACTTC. Translation gives CASSPAGPRGSYEQYF.

With regard to this clonotype: A much larger clonotype is one base distant, so this may be a read error. V gene TRBV6-2 or TRBV6-3 combines with J gene TRBJ2-7, with no clear D. The germline V gene has CDR1 MNHEY and CDR2 SVGEGT. The germline V and J ends were trimmed by 6 bases and 3 bases, with 12 bases remaining between them. The CDR3 length is 13 residues. The CDR3 sequence: CASSDSGYYEQYF. CDR3 bases: TGTGCCAGCAGCGACTCAGGTTACTACGAGCAGTACTTC.

This clonotype was counted at least ten times. The V call is TRBV11-2, the J call TRBJ2-3; D is unclear. The CDR3 spans 13 residues. CDR1 and CDR2 from the germline V gene are SGHAT and FQNNGV. Trimming took off 2 bases at V and 6 bases at J, with 9 bases between the two ends. The CDR3 DNA reads TGTGCCAGCAGCTTACAGATTGGGGATACGCAGTATTTT. Protein product: CASSLQIGDTQYF.

In this sample, this clonotype turned up many times. The rearrangement joins TRBV18 to TRBJ1-2; D not certain. Trimming left V 5 bases short and J 5 bases short, with 15 bases between. Germline V gives CDR1 KGHSH, CDR2 LQKENI. CDR3 size: 14 residues. The CDR3 nucleotides read TGTGCCAGCTCATCGACGACGGAGAGTTATGGCTACACCTTC. Residues: CASSSTTESYGYTF.

This clonotype was detected only a few times. V usage is TRBV6-1 and J usage is TRBJ2-3; the D is unclear. CDR1 and CDR2 from the germline V gene are MNHNS and SASEGT. The CDR3 runs to 14 residues. Trimming left V 6 bases short and J 1 base short, with 11 bases between. The CDR3 DNA reads as TGTGCCAGCAGACTTCAGGATGGCACAGATACGCAGTATTTT. It yields the protein CASRLQDGTDTQYF.

There are many counts of this clonotype. The chain is built from TRBV28 and TRBJ2-7; D is unresolved. CDR1 MDHEN and CDR2 SYDVKM come from the germline V gene. The CDR3 length is 10 residues. The V and J ends lost 6 bases and 3 bases respectively, with 3 bases between them. CDR3 sequence: CASRGYEQYF. CDR3 bases: TGTGCCAGCAGGGGCTACGAGCAGTACTTC.

This clonotype was seen many times. V usage is TRBV29-1 and J usage is TRBJ1-1; D call uncertain. The CDR3 consists of 11 residues. Trimming removed 7 bases from V and 8 bases from J, with 14 bases in between. The germline V gene encodes CDR1 SQVTM and CDR2 ANQGSEA. CDR3 DNA sequence: TGCAGCGCCAAAGCGCACCTCGAAGCTTTCTTT. Translated, it gives CSAKAHLEAFF.

The genes are TRBV7-6 and TRBJ2-3; the D gene is possibly TRBD2 (6 bases). Trimming shortened V by 6 bases and J by 10 bases, and 17 bases separated the two germline ends. CDR1 and CDR2 (germline): SGHVS, FNYEAQ. The CDR3 sequence is 13 residues long. The CDR3 sequence: CASSSGMTGAQYF. The CDR3 DNA reads TGTGCCAGCAGTTCCGGGATGACGGGGGCGCAGTATTTT.

This clonotype was observed many times. The chain has TRBV28 and TRBJ1-2, with 7 bases identical to TRBD1. The germline V gene encodes CDR1 MDHEN and CDR2 SYDVKM. V was clipped by 6 bases and J by 6 bases; unmatched bases: 7. The CDR3 runs to 13 residues. The chain's CDR3 is CASSAQGRNGYTF. As DNA, the CDR3 is TGTGCCAGCAGCGCACAGGGGAGGAATGGCTACACCTTC.

The gene calls are TRBV20-1 and TRBJ2-7; 9 nucleotides match TRBD1. V lost 6 bases and J lost 7; bases outside the gene matches: 10. Germline V gene sequence: CDR1 DFQATT, CDR2 SNEGSKA (reference sequence). The CDR3 extends over 13 amino acids. CDR3 in DNA: TGCAGTGCAAGGGACAGGGTCGGGCGTGAGCAGTACTTC. Translated, it gives CSARDRVGREQYF.

This clonotype occurred a few times. The chain joins TRBV6-6 to TRBJ1-1; the D is unclear. CDR1 and CDR2 from the germline V gene are MNHNY and SVGAGI (reference sequence). The CDR3 extends over 14 amino acids. V was shortened by 5 bases and J by 0 bases, with 10 bases between the two germline ends. CDR3 DNA: TGTGCCAGCAGTACTCAGCAGATGAACACTGAAGCTTTCTTT. This translates into CASSTQQMNTEAFF.

This chain connects TRBV7-2 to TRBJ2-3; TRBD2 is a possible D gene (6 bases). The ends were cut back, 5 bases at V and 0 bases at J, with 12 bases in the middle. Germline CDR1 and CDR2: SGHTA and FQGNSA. CDR3 length: 15 amino acids. CDR3 loop: CASSTGLPSTDTQYF. The CDR3 bases are TGTGCCAGCAGCACGGGACTTCCTAGCACAGATACGCAGTATTTT.

The table lists this clonotype with a count of one. A read error may explain this, as a much larger clone is one base away. This chain links TRBV7-2 with TRBJ2-3, with a weak D call TRBD2 (6 bases). CDR1 and CDR2 (germline): SGHTA, FQGNSA. The CDR3 loop spans 15 amino acids. The CDR3 nucleotides read TGTGTCAGCAGCTTTGCGGGGCGCCTCACAGATACGCAGTATTTT. It encodes CVSSFAGRLTDTQYF.

This clonotype was recorded at least ten times. The V call is TRBV20-1, the J call TRBJ1-2; TRBD1 is a possible D gene (5 bases). Germline CDR1 is DFQATT and CDR2 is SNEGSKA (reference sequence). The V gene lost 1 base and the J gene lost 3 bases, with 18 bases spanning the gap. The CDR3 is made up of 16 amino acids. CDR3 sequence (DNA): TGCAGTGCTAGAGCCCTGACAGCGAACCAAGACTATGGCTACACCTTC. Its translation is CSARALTANQDYGYTF.

This clonotype was seen repeatedly, ten times or more. The chain carries TRBV18 and TRBJ1-1; TRBD1 matches 9 bases. CDR1 KGHSH and CDR2 LQKENI come from the germline V gene. CDR3 size: 17 residues. Trimming took 3 bases from V and 4 from J; bases not matched to a gene: 12. This CDR3 reads CASSPTTAGTGPTEAFF. The CDR3 DNA reads as TGTGCCAGCTCACCCACCACCGCCGGGACAGGGCCCACTGAAGCTTTCTTT.

This chain links TRBV5-6 with TRBJ1-1; no clear D. Trimming cost V 8 bases and J 5 bases, with 16 bases left between them. The CDR3 covers 13 residues. Germline V CDR1 and CDR2: SGHDT, YYEEEE. The CDR3 DNA sequence: TGTGCCAGTAGCCCCCGTTTGGGAACTGAAGCTTTCTTT. The encoded protein is CASSPRLGTEAFF.

In its sample, this clonotype was seen a few times. V gene TRBV2 combines with J gene TRBJ2-6; 8 bases line up with TRBD1. The CDR3 runs 24 residues. V dropped 5 bases and J dropped 0; count of bases not matched to a gene: 27. CDR1 is SNHLY, CDR2 FYNNEI, per germline. Here the CDR3 DNA reads TGTGCCAGCAGTATCTATAGAGCCGAACCGGGACAGGCAAATTATGACTCTGGGGCCAACGTCCTGACTTTC. The encoded protein is CASSIYRAEPGQANYDSGANVLTF.

In its sample, this clonotype was seen a few times. The chain uses TRBV4-1 and TRBJ2-1, with 10 bases matching TRBD2. Trimming cost V 6 bases and J 4 bases; bases outside gene matches: 6. Germline-derived CDR1 and CDR2 are MGHRA and YSYEKL. This CDR3 is 15 amino acids long. The CDR3 loop is CASRGSGGLYNEQFF. CDR3 nucleotide sequence: TGCGCCAGCAGGGGTAGCGGGGGGCTTTACAATGAGCAGTTCTTC.

The rearrangement uses TRBV29-1 and TRBJ2-7, with 8 bases lining up with TRBD1. Germline CDR1 is SQVTM and CDR2 is ANQGSEA. The CDR3 spans 13 residues. V was clipped by 6 bases and J by 7 bases; unmatched bases: 11. CDR3 region: CSVPGQAGGEQYF. DNA for the CDR3: TGCAGCGTCCCGGGACAGGCTGGTGGGGAGCAGTACTTC.

This clonotype appeared many times. The CDR3 bases are TGCAGCGTTGAAGCTGGGACAGGGGCTGGCTACACCTTC. Translated: CSVEAGTGAGYTF. J is TRBJ1-2 and V is TRBV29-1; 10 nucleotides match TRBD1. V was pared by 1 base and J by 7 bases, with 3 bases of the junction left unmatched. Germline CDR1 reads SQVTM; CDR2 reads ANQGSEA. The CDR3 consists of 13 residues. Complete variable domain (other parts from reference TRBV29-1 and TRBJ1-2): SAVISQKPSRDICQRGTSLTIQCQVDSQVTMMFWYRQQPGQSLTLIATANQGSEATYESGFVIDKFPISRPNLTFSTLTVSNMSPEDSSIYLCSVEAGTGAGYTFGSGTRLTVV.

The V gene is TRBV28, the J gene TRBJ1-1, with 10 nucleotides matching TRBD1. The trim removed 6 bases at V and 3 bases at J, leaving 7 bases unmatched. This CDR3 has 15 amino acids. Germline V gives CDR1 MDHEN, CDR2 SYDVKM. CDR3: CASSLGGTGDTEAFF. The CDR3 nucleotides read TGTGCCAGCAGCCTTGGCGGGACAGGGGACACTGAAGCTTTCTTT.

This chain links TRBV20-1 with TRBJ2-5, with D unclear. Per the germline V gene, CDR1 is DFQATT and CDR2 is SNEGSKA (reference sequence). The CDR3 is 12 residues long. The ends were cut back, 3 bases at V and 3 bases at J, with 8 bases in the middle. CDR3 in DNA: TGCAGTGCTAGCCCTCAGGAAGAGACCCAGTACTTC. Protein sequence: CSASPQEETQYF.